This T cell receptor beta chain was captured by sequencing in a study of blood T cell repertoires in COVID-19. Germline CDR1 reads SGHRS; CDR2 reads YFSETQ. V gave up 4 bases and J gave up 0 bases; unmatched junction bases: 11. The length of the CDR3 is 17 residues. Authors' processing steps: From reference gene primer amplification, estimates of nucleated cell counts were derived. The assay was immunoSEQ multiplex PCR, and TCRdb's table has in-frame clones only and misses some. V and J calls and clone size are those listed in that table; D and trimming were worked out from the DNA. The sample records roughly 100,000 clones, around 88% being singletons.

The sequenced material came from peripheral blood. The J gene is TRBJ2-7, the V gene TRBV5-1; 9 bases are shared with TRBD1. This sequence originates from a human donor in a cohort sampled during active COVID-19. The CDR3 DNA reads TGCGCCAGCAGCATCGGTACAGGGGGCTTTAGCTCCTACGAGCAGTACTTC. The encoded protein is CASSIGTGGFSSYEQYF.